A selection of T cell receptor beta chains follows, all from one sample in a study of T-cell reconstitution after alpha-beta-depleted transplantation in children. MiXCR, applied by TCRdb to the PCR reads, yields one record per CDR3 protein. The profile shows some 70,000 distinct CDR3 sequences, 4% to 5% of them singletons. The sample here was PBMCs, mostly from graft donor cells, taken 180 days after TCRalphabeta/CD19-depleted stem cell transplant. All receptors derive from a boy less than two years old who had a stem cell transplant for acute myeloid leukemia, so the T cells may come from the graft donor. The CDR3 runs from the conserved cysteine through the conserved F or W. The D gene is left open where the match is weak. Clone size is stated in some rows and not others, as once, few, many or a class when expanded.

>TRBJ1-1|many|TRBV20-1|NA
TGCAGTGCTGCCGGGGCGTACACTGAAGCTTTCTTT
CSAAGAYTEAFF
>TRBJ2-5|many|TRBV20-1|NA
TGCAGTGCTAGAGATTGGCCCTCGTGGGGCCGAGAGACCCAGTACTTC
CSARDWPSWGRETQYF
>TRBJ1-1|many|TRBV20-1|TRBD1
TGCAGTGCTAGGGGGACAGGACAAGCTTTCTTT
CSARGTGQAFF
>TRBJ1-5|many|TRBV7-8|NA
TGTGCCAGCAGCTTTGCGAGGCAGCCCCAGCATTTT
CASSFARQPQHF
>TRBJ2-7|NA|TRBV4-3|NA
TGCGCCAGCAGCCAAGATGTCGGACCGACTACCTACGAGCAGTACTTC
CASSQDVGPTTYEQYF
>TRBJ1-1|many|TRBV7-9|NA
TGTGCCAGCAGCCGTACTCCGGGACCCCTATACCACACTGAAGCTTTCTTT
CASSRTPGPLYHTEAFF
>TRBJ2-1|many|TRBV13|TRBD2
TGTGCCAGCAGCTCACCTACGGGACTAGCGGGGGACGAGCAGTTCTTC
CASSSPTGLAGDEQFF
>TRBJ2-5|NA|TRBV11-3|NA
TGTGCCAGCAGCTTATGGGTTGGGGACGAGACCCAGTACTTC
CASSLWVGDETQYF
>TRBJ1-6|many|TRBV20-1|NA
TGCAGTGTCAGGACCGTCTCCTATAATTCACCCCTCCACTTT
CSVRTVSYNSPLHF
>TRBJ2-2|NA|TRBV9|NA
TGTGCCAGCAGTTCCGGGACATCGAACACCGGGGAGCTGTTTTTT
CASSSGTSNTGELFF
>TRBJ1-2|many|TRBV7-9|TRBD1
TGTGCCAGCAGCTTTGGACAGGATTTTAACTATGGCTACACCTTC
CASSFGQDFNYGYTF
>TRBJ1-6|many|TRBV7-9|NA
TGTGCCAGCAGCTTTCGGGAGGTGGGTTCACCCCTCCACTTT
CASSFREVGSPLHF
>TRBJ1-1|many|TRBV3-1|TRBD1
TGTGCCAGCAGCCAAGTTCTAGGACAGGGAATGAACACTGAAGCTTTCTTT
CASSQVLGQGMNTEAFF
>TRBJ2-1|many|TRBV2|NA
TGTGCCAGCACCTACCCCGGGACCATCTCCTACAATGAGCAGTTCTTC
CASTYPGTISYNEQFF
>TRBJ2-1|many|TRBV6-6|TRBD2
TGTGCCACCGAAAGACTAGCGGGGTACAATGAGCAGTTCTTC
CATERLAGYNEQFF
>TRBJ2-3|many|TRBV3-1|TRBD1
TGTGCCAGCAGCCAATGGGACAGCTCAGATACGCAGTATTTT
CASSQWDSSDTQYF
>TRBJ2-2|many|TRBV11-2|NA
TGTGCCAGCAGCCCTGCGGGACTGGTGAACACCGGGGAGCTGTTTTTT
CASSPAGLVNTGELFF
>TRBJ1-5|many|TRBV12-3/TRBV12-4|NA
TGTGCCAGCACCCGGGGGCCCTATAGCAATCAGCCCCAGCATTTT
CASTRGPYSNQPQHF
>TRBJ2-3|many|TRBV28|NA
TGTGCCAGCAGTCTAGACCATACGCAGTATTTT
CASSLDHTQYF
>TRBJ2-1|many|TRBV5-5|TRBD1
TGTGCCAGCAGCCAGCGGGACAGGGGAGTCGATGAGCAGTTCTTC
CASSQRDRGVDEQFF
>TRBJ1-2|many|TRBV27|NA
TGTGCCAGCAGCCCCGAGGGCTCGGGGTGGACGTATGGCTACACCTTC
CASSPEGSGWTYGYTF
>TRBJ2-2|many|TRBV12-3/TRBV12-4|NA
TGTGCCAGCAGTTTTTCATTCGGGGAGCTGTTTTTT
CASSFSFGELFF
>TRBJ2-3|many|TRBV7-9|NA
TGTGCCAGCAGCTTAGTTGCTAGCGAAACAGATACGCAGTATTTT
CASSLVASETDTQYF
>TRBJ2-7|many|TRBV7-8|TRBD2
TGTGCCAGCAGCTTCGTGCGGGGGGCGGGCTACGAGCAGTACTTC
CASSFVRGAGYEQYF
>TRBJ2-3|many|TRBV20-1|NA
TGCAGTGGGTCCGAACGGGGCAGGATTTACACAGATACGCAGTATTTT
CSGSERGRIYTDTQYF
>TRBJ2-2|many|TRBV6-5|NA
TGTGCCAGCGGGACACGAACTACCGGGGAGCTGTTTTTT
CASGTRTTGELFF
>TRBJ1-5|many|TRBV7-8|NA
TGTGCCAGCAGCCGCTATAGCAATCAGCCCCAGCATTTT
CASSRYSNQPQHF
>TRBJ2-1|many|TRBV7-6|TRBD2
TGTGCCAGCAGCCCCCCACGGGGGGGCTTGAATGAGCAGTTCTTC
CASSPPRGGLNEQFF
>TRBJ2-2|NA|TRBV7-9|NA
TGTGCCAGCAGCCCTGGACAGACCGGGGAGCTGTTTTTT
CASSPGQTGELFF
>TRBJ2-5|many|TRBV12-3/TRBV12-4|NA
TGTGCCAGCAGTTTTTCATTCGGCCGACGGTTTCAAGAGACCCAGTACTTC
CASSFSFGRRFQETQYF
>TRBJ1-4|NA|TRBV3-1|NA
TGTGCCAGCAGCCTCCCATCTGAAAAACTGTTTTTT
CASSLPSEKLFF
>TRBJ1-3|many|TRBV3-1|NA
TGTGCCAGCAGCCGCCCGGGGTCTGGAAACACCATATATTTT
CASSRPGSGNTIYF
>TRBJ2-5|many|TRBV11-2|NA
TGTGCCAGCAGCCCACATCTGGAGACCCAGTACTTC
CASSPHLETQYF
>TRBJ1-4|many|TRBV5-1|NA
TGCGCCAGCACCTGGCAGTCTGGTGAAAAACTGTTTTTT
CASTWQSGEKLFF
>TRBJ2-7|few|TRBV18|TRBD1
TGTGCCAGCTCTCTCAACAGGGGGAGTATGTCCTACGAGCAGTACTTC
CASSLNRGSMSYEQYF
>TRBJ2-3|many|TRBV12-3/TRBV12-4|TRBD2
TGTGCCAGCCTGGAGCGGGGCGGCACAGATACGCAGTATTTT
CASLERGGTDTQYF
>TRBJ1-4|many|TRBV24-1|NA
TGTGCCACCAGTGATTTGAAGGGACCCCTGTTTTTT
CATSDLKGPLFF
>TRBJ1-1|many|TRBV11-2|NA
TGTGCCAGCAGCTTGCATGGAGTTAACACTGAAGCTTTCTTT
CASSLHGVNTEAFF